One sample yielded the 17 T cell receptor beta chains listed below, sequenced in a study of OX40 agonist ivuxolimab in advanced cancers. The method was immunoSEQ multiplex PCR; TCRdb's version includes in-frame clones alone and lacks a portion of them. Of tens of thousands of clones listed, 74% are singletons. This specimen consisted of CD4+ or CD8+ T cells sorted from blood, obtained in a trial of the OX40 agonist ivuxolimab. The source of these receptors is an adult with an advanced solid tumor such as melanoma, head and neck, liver or kidney cancer.

The V and J genes are TRBV5-1 and TRBJ1-2; D may be TRBD1 (6 bases). The V end was cut by 3 bases, the J end by 7 bases, with 16 bases between. The V gene's germline CDR1 is SGHRS and CDR2 YFSETQ. The CDR3 consists of 14 residues. The CDR3 protein is CASSSDSSMVGYTF. The CDR3 DNA reads TGCGCCAGCAGCTCGGACAGCTCTATGGTTGGCTACACCTTC.

The rearrangement links TRBV15 to TRBJ1-1; D remains ambiguous. The germline CDR1 and CDR2 sequences are LNHNV and YYDKDF (reference sequence). V shed 6 bases and J shed 4 bases, with 9 bases lying between them. The CDR3 has 12 residues. The CDR3 DNA follows: TGTGCCACCAGACACTTGGTCACTGAAGCTTTCTTT. Translating it yields CATRHLVTEAFF.

In nucleotides, the CDR3 is TGTGCCTGGAGTGTCACTCACTGGAGAACCGGGGAGCTGTTTTTT. It specifies CAWSVTHWRTGELFF. The rearrangement uses TRBV30 and TRBJ2-2; unclear D gene. Germline V gene sequence: CDR1 GTSNPN, CDR2 SVGIG (reference sequence). The CDR3 is made up of 15 amino acids. The V end was cut by 0 bases, the J end by 5 bases, with 13 bases between.

The chain has TRBV2 and TRBJ2-7; a possible D gene is TRBD2 (5 bases). Germline CDR1 and CDR2: SNHLY and FYNNEI. Trimming took off 6 bases at V and 0 bases at J, with 12 bases between the two ends. This CDR3 spans 14 amino acids. This chain's CDR3 is CASSPGINSYEQYF. CDR3 bases: TGTGCCAGCAGCCCCGGGATAAACTCCTACGAGCAGTACTTC.

There are a few counts of this clone. This sequence joins TRBV5-1 and TRBJ2-4, with D perhaps matching TRBD1 (6 bases). Trimming removed 0 bases from V and 8 bases from J, with 12 bases in between. The germline gives CDR1 SGHRS, CDR2 YFSETQ. The CDR3 runs 14 residues. The CDR3 coding sequence is TGCGCCAGCAGCTTGGGGGACAATTCGTACATTCAGTACTTC. It specifies CASSLGDNSYIQYF.

CDR3 residues: CASSPGTLSTDTQYF. CDR3 DNA: TGTGCCAGCAGTCCTGGGACCTTGAGCACAGATACGCAGTATTTT. The genes are TRBV28 and TRBJ2-3; D is perhaps TRBD1 or TRBD2 (5 bases each). Germline loops: CDR1 MDHEN, CDR2 SYDVKM. The CDR3 spans 15 residues. V gave up 5 bases and J gave up 0 bases, with 12 bases separating them.

The chain is built from TRBV4-1 and TRBJ2-5; 8 positions match TRBD1. The junction had 8 bases not matched to a gene; V was cut back by 8 bases and J by 6 bases. The CDR3 length is 13 residues. Germline CDR1 reads MGHRA; CDR2 reads YSYEKL. CDR3 protein: CASAPGGAQTQYF. CDR3 sequence (DNA): TGCGCCAGCGCCCCAGGGGGCGCGCAGACCCAGTACTTC.

The chain joins TRBV20-1 to TRBJ1-2; TRBD1 matches at 8 bases. The J segment lost 7 bases and the V segment lost 3 bases, leaving 1 base of the junction unmatched. This CDR3 contains 11 residues. Germline-derived CDR1 and CDR2 are DFQATT and SNEGSKA (reference sequence). The DNA of the CDR3 is TGCAGTGCTAGGGACAGGGCTGGCTACACCTTC. This gives the protein CSARDRAGYTF.

Worth noting for this clone: An end of the junction differs from the germline gene, which may be a read error. The CDR3 DNA reads TGTGCCAGCTCACCCGTGTTTCAATCTGGCACAGATATGCAGTATTTT. It translates to CASSPVFQSGTDMQYF. The chain is built from TRBV18 and TRBJ2-3; D is unclear. Germline CDR1 reads KGHSH; CDR2 reads LQKENI. There are 16 residues in the CDR3.

This chain connects TRBV27 to TRBJ2-3, with D possibly being TRBD1 (6 bases). The germline V gene encodes CDR1 MNHEY and CDR2 SMNVEV (reference sequence). V dropped 7 bases and J dropped 0 bases, with 8 bases sitting between them. There are 13 residues in the CDR3. CDR3 sequence: CASKQGSTDTQYF. DNA of the CDR3: TGTGCCAGCAAACAGGGAAGCACAGATACGCAGTATTTT.

The rearrangement links TRBV30 to TRBJ1-1; D remains ambiguous. V gave up 1 base and J gave up 1 base, with 13 bases separating them. Germline loops: CDR1 GTSNPN, CDR2 SVGIG (reference sequence). CDR3 length equals 15 residues. CDR3 coding DNA: TGTGCCTGGAGTGGGGCAGGCCGGGGGAACACTGAAGCTTTCTTT. Its translation is CAWSGAGRGNTEAFF.

This clone was observed once. The chain joins TRBV7-8 to TRBJ2-2; no definite D call. Trimming took 7 bases from V and 6 from J, leaving 6 bases between them. This CDR3 has 11 amino acids. CDR1 is SGHVS and CDR2 is FQNEAQ in the germline V gene. The CDR3 protein is CASIRAGELFF. The CDR3 nucleotides are TGTGCCAGCATCCGGGCCGGGGAGCTGTTTTTT.

J is TRBJ1-5 and V is TRBV7-2; D might be TRBD1 (6 bases). This CDR3 is built from 15 residues. V was shortened by 3 bases and J by 0 bases, with 9 bases between the two germline ends. CDR1 is SGHTA, CDR2 FQGNSA, per germline. The CDR3 DNA reads TGTGCCAGCAGCTTGGGGGGGCATAGCAATCAGCCCCAGCATTTT. Translating it yields CASSLGGHSNQPQHF.

The rearrangement links TRBV6-7 to TRBJ1-6; TRBD1 is a possible D gene (5 bases). TRBV6-7 counts as an open reading frame of uncertain function. The CDR3 is made up of 17 amino acids. The ends were cut back, 0 bases at V and 1 base at J, with 10 bases in the middle. CDR3 amino acids: CASSYSPTVSYNSPLHF. CDR3 in DNA: TGTGCCAGCAGTTACTCCCCGACAGTGTCCTATAATTCACCCCTCCACTTT.

This rearrangement joins TRBV11-1 to TRBJ2-2; no firm D call. Germline values: CDR1 SGHAT, CDR2 FQDESV (reference sequence). This CDR3 comprises 16 residues. Trimming shortened V by 2 bases and J by 7 bases, and 17 bases separated the two germline ends. The CDR3 sequence: CASSLSRWGTNGELFF. The DNA of the CDR3 is TGTGCCAGCAGCTTATCCCGTTGGGGTACGAACGGGGAGCTGTTTTTT.

The chain couples TRBV10-2 to TRBJ2-3; TRBD2 matches at 7 bases. The germline CDR1 and CDR2 sequences are WSHSY and SAAADI. CDR3 size: 12 residues. Trimming cost V 7 bases and J 3 bases; bases outside gene matches: 1. CDR3 in DNA: TGCGCCAGCACCGGGGGGACAGATACGCAGTATTTT. Amino acids: CASTGGTDTQYF.

This clone was counted between two and nine times. The chain combines TRBV6-5 with TRBJ1-6, with unresolved D. This CDR3 spans 13 amino acids. Deletions cut 6 bases from V and 6 bases from J, with 9 bases between. Germline CDR1 MNHEY, CDR2 SVGAGI. The CDR3 spells CASSVEVNSPLHF. In nucleotides, the CDR3 is TGTGCCAGCAGCGTAGAGGTTAATTCACCCCTCCACTTT.